This T cell receptor beta chain was documented in a study of blood T cells in healthy people across ages. Notes on the study in general: TCR beta diversity, measured per million T cells, fell in a roughly linear way with age.

The CDR3 consists of 15 residues. V lost 0 bases to trimming and J lost 3 bases; unmatched junction nucleotides: 3. The germline V gene encodes CDR1 DFQATT and CDR2 SNEGSKA (reference sequence). Each donor had roughly 10 milliliters of peripheral blood drawn. On this clonotype: Its antigen remains unidentified.

With a J-beta primer mix and a sample-barcoded 5' primer, a second PCR ran about 7 to 12 cycles. TCRdb called the 5' RACE reads again in MiXCR, with one record for every CDR3 protein. The sample contains some 1 million distinct CDR3 sequences, 35% to 55% of which appear only once. This TCR was recovered from a woman aged 55-70 years in good health. Sequenced input: blood. The chain employs TRBV20-1 and TRBJ2-1; 9 nucleotides align to TRBD2. DNA of the CDR3: TGCAGTGCTAGAGATCCTAGCGGGGACTACAATGAGCAGTTCTTC. It is translated as CSARDPSGDYNEQFF.